This TCR beta chain was captured by sequencing in a study of cytomegalovirus exposure and HLA in healthy donors (TCRdb year 2017). Regarding the complete study: According to an earlier analysis of 550 to 700 of the donors, about 170 million T cells yielded approximately 120 million unique TCR beta sequences and around 300 Gb of sequence data. An earlier analysis of approximately 630 of the donors applied high-throughput TCR beta sequencing to assess whether each TCR beta V gene segment acted as functional or pseudogenic. A handful of DR-DQ haplotypes were treated as single units for association and clustering because of strong linkage in the cohort. In a later genetic analysis, genome-wide SNP genotypes for about 55% of the roughly 670 donors were used, and that subset was treated as a discovery cohort. About 330 gigabases of sequencing data and around 85 million unique TCR sequences made up an early release that covered roughly 670 HLA-typed donors. Of the roughly 400 genotyped donors, approximately 80% were placed in the genetic ancestry cluster associated with self-reported Caucasian donors. A separate validation cohort of more than 100 different subjects was used in addition to the 666-subject first cohort. The number of typed donors differed by locus: about 629-640 for A, B, C, DRB1 and DQB1; about 520 for DQA1; around 610 for DPA1; and approximately 450 for DPB1. Both class I and class II loci were covered by HLA typing, at four-digit resolution. Among around 400 genotyped donors of the cohort, an average of approximately 250,000 unique TCR beta nucleotide sequences were sequenced per donor, around 18% of them non-productive. The study aimed to test whether signatures of past pathogen exposure could be identified by cataloging public T cell receptors. Every repertoire in the discovery cohort had been generated on one and the same sequencing platform. In the later analysis, no new phenotypic data were used to find candidate immune exposures; instead, reliance was placed on TCR beta sequences and their occurrence across donors. To predict cytomegalovirus infection status, the study combined high-throughput TCR immunosequencing, statistical association of individual TCRs with disease status, and machine learning. In a later analysis, previously published TCR beta repertoires from fewer than 750 donors were re-analyzed and high-resolution HLA genotyping was added so that TCR occurrence patterns could be studied. Alongside the repertoire data, information on donor age, sex, ethnicity and CMV serostatus was compiled. Using immunosequencing, the study profiled T cell repertoires from 666 subjects and related those repertoires to cytomegalovirus serostatus.

Study-level results and caveats: When HLA alleles, especially DR and DQ, strongly co-occurred, TCR associations were difficult to assign to individual alleles. In a later analysis, most CMV-associated TCR beta chains were found to appear HLA-restricted, with HLA associations seemingly driven largely by CMV exposure. In a later genetic analysis, fewer N-insertions in productive TCRs were reported among donors in an Asian-associated ancestry cluster than the roughly 700-donor mean. Because counts were too low, roughly 17 rarely observed V segments, including chromosome 9 orphons, were left out of the earlier analysis of 500 to 650 of the donors. This cohort had only TCR beta chains sequenced, and the lack of alpha or paired-chain data limited which features could be detected. The presence/absence analyses assumed that sequencing depth was roughly uniform across donors, and that assumption may not be true. Broadly in line with IMGT annotations, most TCR beta V segments showed up in productive rearrangements about 87% or about 30% of the time in an earlier analysis of about 500 of the donors. CMV serostatus was the only immune exposure information available for the cohort. A further reported finding was that TCR beta sequences accurately predicted the HLA-A and HLA-B alleles for most subjects in the first cohort. A group of highly shared sequence variants was considered likely to be a technical artifact of the sequencing pipeline. A later genetic analysis associated a missense DCLRE1C variant with V-gene and J-gene trimming of TCR beta chains, and an independent cohort replicated the association. Because the 87-base-pair reads could not distinguish some IMGT-functional V segments, including TRBV6-2 and TRBV6-3, those segments were excluded. Across donors, most TCR sequences were observed very rarely, whereas some public TCRs were present in many individuals. In a later analysis, TCR association rates were found to vary across HLA loci, with the most associated TCRs seen for DRB1 alleles and the fewest for HLA-C alleles. According to the authors, the approach could potentially be generalized to other disease states and immunological phenotypes. Correlated functional status among segregating V segments might be attributable to linkage disequilibrium, but an unknown experimental factor could not be ruled out. The classifier was reported to diagnose cytomegalovirus status with high specificity and sensitivity in both the original cohort and the validation cohort. Specific HLA alleles were associated with more than 15,000 TCR beta sequences at a false discovery rate of 0.05 in a later analysis. Several of the top co-occurrence clusters appeared to be linked to parvovirus B19, influenza, CMV and Epstein-Barr virus, according to a later analysis. In a later analysis, HLA-associated TCR beta chains were found to be more clonally expanded and to have lower generation probabilities than equally common non-associated chains. The study listed 150 to 200 TCR beta chains as associated with cytomegalovirus. Because some donors lacked HLA typing at each locus, the association tests relied only on the typed subset. A few of the identified cytomegalovirus-associated TCR beta chains were confirmed in vitro to be specific for cytomegalovirus antigens.

Library construction relied on the immunoSEQ multiplex PCR assay. A mixture of 60 forward primers for TCR Vbeta segments and 13 reverse primers for TCR Jbeta segments was used in the multiplex PCR. Amplification of the CDR3 region of rearranged TCR beta genes was performed with a multiplex PCR assay on genomic DNA. Amplified TCR beta libraries were sequenced as 87-base-pair reads on the Illumina HiSeq System. The paper's data handling went like this. Across the 640 or so repertoires, a later analysis counted 80 million or so unique TCR beta chains, 9 million to 14 million of which were shared by at least two donors. Raw reads were error-corrected and collapsed into unique sequences by a nearest-neighbor algorithm in which closely related sequences were merged to remove PCR and sequencing errors. V, D and J gene segments were assigned by aligning CDR3 sequences to IMGT reference sequences. Each retained sequence needed at least a six-nucleotide match to both a V gene segment and a J gene segment. A rearrangement counted as productive if the CDR3 had no stop codons and remained in frame with V and J, and every other rearrangement counted as non-productive. CDR3 was defined according to IMGT convention as the region running from the second conserved V-encoded cysteine to the conserved J-encoded phenylalanine. Sequences without an unambiguous match to a single V gene segment were excluded from the earlier analysis of a few hundred of the donors. An earlier analysis of almost 600 of the donors classified V segments as functional when productive rearrangements were above 56.7% and as segregating when the standard deviation between donors was above 5%. A statistical classification framework was built to diagnose cytomegalovirus status from the catalog of TCR beta chain sequences. V and J gene assignment, in a later analysis, came from comparing TCR nucleotide sequences with IMGT/GENE-DB human TR gene sequences. Using the TCRdist pipeline, a later analysis assigned CDR3 sequences along with most-parsimonious VDJ recombination scenarios. In a later analysis, every TCR beta chain was defined by the combination of its CDR3 amino acid sequence and its V-gene family, and reads without a unique V-gene family were dropped. To address suspected cross-contamination and a sequencing artifact, a later analysis removed around 600 highly shared, low-generation-probability nucleotide sequences. In a later analysis, a clonal expansion index for each public chain was calculated from normalized within-repertoire ranks of inferred template counts. Generation probabilities in a later analysis came from a VDJ recombination model fitted to out-of-frame rearrangements, and those results were checked against IGoR. A later analysis scored TCR-TCR, TCR-HLA and TCR-CMV co-occurrence with hypergeometric tests, applying a repertoire-size bias correction to TCR pairs. A later analysis estimated false discovery rates by permuting HLA or CMV assignments 20 times. In a later analysis, co-occurring TCRs were grouped using DBSCAN, and TCRdist sequence similarity was added for clustering within HLA-allele-positive subsets. For co-occurrence clustering, repertoires with fewer than 30,000 or more than 120,000 public chains were excluded, along with about five repertoires with anomalous nucleotide sharing. TCRdb carries this immuneACCESS record with in-frame sequences only. Its versions omit some clonotypes, under half of them owing to an unresolved V gene in the studies checked, with the rest unexplained. The V and J calls and clone size are taken from that table; D and trimming were inferred from the DNA. In all, the sample holds around 300,000 clones, and about 66% of those were seen once. In total, the top ten clones hold 2% to 2.5% of the sample.

This clone has only a few counts. Its antigen is unknown. Qualities for individual bases were not recorded, and no much larger clone is one base off. The cysteine opens and the phenylalanine closes a CDR3 of 12 amino acids. Of the read, only the CDR3 DNA is kept; its 36 bases are in frame from base 1. V and J lose 4 bases and 7 bases, and a span of 11 bases separates them. The germline V gene sets CDR1 to SGHDT and CDR2 to YYEEEE. The cohort was made up of 666 healthy bone marrow donors. At the time of sampling, every cohort member was nominally healthy, though immune exposures that went unrecorded were likely present. The donor tested CMV seronegative and was one of the 352 seronegative cohort members. A peripheral blood sample was provided by each donor, and peripheral blood mononuclear cells were used for TCR beta sequencing. The Qiagen DNeasy Blood Extraction Kit was used to extract genomic DNA from the blood cell samples.

This receptor was taken from a female donor in good health and CMV-seronegative. This chain is built from TRBV5-6 and TRBJ1-2; the D gene cannot be named for sure. The specimen sequenced was PBMCs. The nucleotides are TGTGCCAGCAGCCGCGGAAGTAGTGGCTACACCTTC. Its translation is CASSRGSSGYTF. Supplemented by the reference TRBV5-6 and TRBJ1-2 proteins around the CDR3, the complete variable domain is DAGVTQSPTHLIKTRGQQVTLRCSPKSGHDTVSWYQQALGQGPQFIFQYYEEEERQRGNFPDRFSGHQFPNYSSELNVNALLLGDSALYLCASSRGSSGYTFGSGTRLTVV.